This T cell receptor (beta chain) was identified in a study of T-cell reconstitution after alpha-beta-depleted transplantation in children. Study-level results: Surviving recipient T cells and thymic progenitors produced the high day-60 TCRbeta diversity seen in some patients.

Unique molecular identifiers featured in how the TCRbeta library was prepared. TCRdb itself ran the PCR reads through MiXCR, one entry per CDR3 protein. The data contain over 200,000 distinct CDR3 sequences, roughly 11% of them singletons. The V gene's germline CDR1 is SGHDN and CDR2 FVKESK. CDR3 length: 14 residues. Trimming took off 6 bases at V and 8 bases at J, with 16 bases between the two ends. This clonotype was counted many times. Its antigen is unidentified. The receptor was isolated from a child under two years old with acute myeloid leukemia, due to receive a stem cell transplant. The chain is built from TRBV14 and TRBJ1-4, with D perhaps matching TRBD1 (5 bases). This specimen was PBMCs, taken before TCRalphabeta/CD19-depleted stem cell transplant. The CDR3 DNA sequence: TGTGCCAGCAGTATCGGGACGTTTGAAGAAAAACTGTTTTTT. Residues: CASSIGTFEEKLFF. Together with reference TRBV14 and TRBJ1-4, the CDR3 gives the full variable domain: EAGVTQFPSHSVIEKGQTVTLRCDPISGHDNLYWYRRVMGKEIKFLLHFVKESKQDESGMPNNRFLAERTGGTYSTLKVQPAELEDSGVYFCASSIGTFEEKLFFGSGTQLSVL.